This entry is about one T cell receptor (beta chain). In this sample, this clone turned up once. Its recognized antigen is unknown. No much larger clone exists at a distance of one base, and base qualities are not known. This sample is drawn from a study of IL-17A CD8 T cells in psoriatic arthritis synovium. Background for the entire study: The study aimed to define the phenotype, molecular profile and function of synovial IL-17A+CD8+ T cells in psoriatic arthritis pathogenesis. Broad study findings and their caveats: TCR sequencing covered only three patients, which the authors acknowledged as a limited sample size. In two patients, many Tc17 clones also appeared in the synovial Tc1 population, producing Morisita overlap indices above 0.85. Cells came from synovial fluid rather than synovial tissue, since no psoriatic arthritis synovial tissue samples were available. Although over 5% of the repertoire was occupied by some individual clones, most synovial CD8+ subsets remained polyclonal.

The germline V gene (reference sequence) provides CDR1 SEHNR and CDR2 FQNEAQ. The junction shows trimming of 7 bases on V and 0 bases on J, plus 12 bases between the germline ends. Reading from cysteine to phenylalanine, the CDR3 counts 15 amino acids. Only the CDR3 DNA is retained, 45 bases long and in frame from the first base. After DNA extraction (Qiagen), TCRbeta V-D-J rearrangements were amplified in a bias-controlled manner and then sequenced at high throughput (immunoSEQ; Adaptive Biotech). In the authors' own workflow: Productive sequences were analyzed at sequence level using the immunoSEQ Analyzer platform. Clonality was calculated as 1 minus Pielou's evenness, with values from 0 (highly polyclonal) to 1 (monoclonal). The Morisita index, ranging from 0 (no similarity) to 1 (complete similarity), was used to quantify repertoire overlap between subsets. TCRdb limited this immuneACCESS table to in-frame rearrangements with V and J called. A share of clones is missing; checked studies link under half to unresolved V genes, and the rest is unexplained. The V and J calls and clone size are taken from that table; D and trimming were inferred from the DNA. The sample yields about 2,200 clones; over 55% were counted once. Around a tenth of the sample goes to the ten largest clones.

CD3+ T cells isolated by magnetic separation were stimulated with PMA and ionomycin for around 1.5 hours and then labeled using IL-17A and IFNgamma cytokine secretion assays. Synovial fluid effusions were aspirated from actively inflamed joints of psoriatic arthritis patients. Memory CD8+ T cells in synovial fluid were sorted patient by patient into Tc17 (IL-17A+) cells, bulk memory cells and Tc1 (IL-17A-IFNgamma+) cells in order to compare their TCR repertoires. The psoriatic arthritis patients fulfilled the Classification of Psoriatic Arthritis Study Group (CASPAR) criteria. Cytokine-secreting cells were counterstained with viability dye and anti-CD3, CD8, CD14 and CD4 antibodies and sorted on a BD FACSAria. In a few patients with psoriatic arthritis, sorted CD8+ T cell subsets from synovial fluid were put through TCRbeta sequencing. Before use, synovial fluid mononuclear cells were separated with Lymphoprep and cryopreserved in liquid nitrogen. The medium used for cryopreservation was made up of around 50% fetal calf serum and around 10% dimethyl sulfoxide.

Sequencing was done on a sample of IFN-gamma+ CD8+ T cells from synovial fluid. According to the study, the label for this sample's cell subset or site signals: IL-17A-IFNgamma+ memory CD8+ (Tc1) cells. The clonotype originates from a human donor with psoriatic arthritis. This chain joins TRBV7-9 to TRBJ2-2; the D gene lacks a confident call. Read as DNA, the sequence is TGTGCCAGCACCCCGGTAAAATCGAACACCGGGGAGCTGTTTTTT. This is translated as CASTPVKSNTGELFF.